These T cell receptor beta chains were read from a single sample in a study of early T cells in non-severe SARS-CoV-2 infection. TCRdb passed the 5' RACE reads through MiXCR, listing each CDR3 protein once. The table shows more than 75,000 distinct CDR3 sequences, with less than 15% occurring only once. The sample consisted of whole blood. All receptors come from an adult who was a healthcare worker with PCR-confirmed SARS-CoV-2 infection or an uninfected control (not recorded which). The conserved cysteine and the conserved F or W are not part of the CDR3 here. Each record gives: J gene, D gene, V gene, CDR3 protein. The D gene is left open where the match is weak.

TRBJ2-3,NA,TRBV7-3,ASSLISTDTQY
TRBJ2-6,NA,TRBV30,AWRYGPGANVLT
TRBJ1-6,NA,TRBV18,ASSQLEGSPLH
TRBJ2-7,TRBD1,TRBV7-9,ASSSGQGRYYEQY
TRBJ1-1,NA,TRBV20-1,SARKGGALMNTEAF
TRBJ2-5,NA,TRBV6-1,ASSDLTSQKETQY
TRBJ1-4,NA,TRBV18,ASSLQRSRDEKLF
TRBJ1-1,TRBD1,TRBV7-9,ASSERGLQGADTEAF
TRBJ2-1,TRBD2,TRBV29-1,SVEPSGRVREQF
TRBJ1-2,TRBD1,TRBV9,ASSVGQSGRYGYT
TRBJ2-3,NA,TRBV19,ASSLQGGGRYTQY
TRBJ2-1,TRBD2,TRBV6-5,ASSYSGLAGNEQF
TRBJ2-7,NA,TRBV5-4,ASSSTGNEQY
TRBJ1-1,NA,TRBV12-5,ASGLNTEAF
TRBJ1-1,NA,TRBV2,ASSDFSRDLNTEAF
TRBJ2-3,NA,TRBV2,ASSEQGLGTDTQY
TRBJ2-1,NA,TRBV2,ASSEYPTPRSYNEQF
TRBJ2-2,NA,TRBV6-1,AGSPPPNTGELF
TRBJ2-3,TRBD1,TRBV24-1,ATRSGTVCADTQY
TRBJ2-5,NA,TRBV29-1,SVAEGQGRETQY
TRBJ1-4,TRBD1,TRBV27,ASSLQGAPTNEKLF
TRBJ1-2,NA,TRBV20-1,SARGLGGYT
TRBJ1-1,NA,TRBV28,ASSSLPGTEAF
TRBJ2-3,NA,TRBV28,ASSDQEAWSTDTQY
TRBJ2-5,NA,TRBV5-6,ASSLGGRPETQY
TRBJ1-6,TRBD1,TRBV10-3,AIRGQGVLGNSSLH
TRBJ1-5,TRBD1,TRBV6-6,ASSYGTGNQPQH
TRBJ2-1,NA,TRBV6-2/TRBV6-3,ASSYSYNEQF
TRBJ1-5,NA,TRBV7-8,ASSRSNPNQPQH
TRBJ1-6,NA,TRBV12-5,ASAGGVNSPLH
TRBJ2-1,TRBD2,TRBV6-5,ASSRTLAGYNEQF
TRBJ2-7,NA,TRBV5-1,ASSPQSNSYEQY
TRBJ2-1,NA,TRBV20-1,SARGLRGNEQF
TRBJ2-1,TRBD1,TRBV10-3,AIRGQDRGKNEQF
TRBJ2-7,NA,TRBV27,ASSSGLTYEQY
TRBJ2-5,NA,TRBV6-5,ASSHGQSGQETQY
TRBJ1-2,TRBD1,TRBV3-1,ASSPGTGKDGYT
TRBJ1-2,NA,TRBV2,ASSEGRLEANYGYT
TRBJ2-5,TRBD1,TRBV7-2,ASSLGRGRETQY
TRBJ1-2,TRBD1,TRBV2,ASTEDRVPTNYGYT
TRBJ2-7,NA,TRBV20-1,SAEGLTYEQY
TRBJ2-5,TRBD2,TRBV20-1,SARVAGGQETQY
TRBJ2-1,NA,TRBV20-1,SARAGTFGGNEQF
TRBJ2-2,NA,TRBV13,ASSPTRGALWTGELF
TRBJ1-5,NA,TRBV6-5,ASSDGGNQPQH
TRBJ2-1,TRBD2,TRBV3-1,ASSQDLNGLAGEHEQF
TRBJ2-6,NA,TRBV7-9,ASSLGGAGANVLT
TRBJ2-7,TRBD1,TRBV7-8,ASSRDRNLYEQY